What follows are 10 T cell receptor beta chains derived from one specimen sequenced in a study of CXCR3-negative and CXCR3-positive naive CD8 T cells. TRB cDNA libraries were made by UMI-labeled 5' RACE. TCRdb re-called the 5' RACE reads and gives one entry per CDR3 protein, without DNA. The sample totals about 82,000 distinct CDR3 sequences; its top ten clones hold 0.9% to 1.2%. Sequenced sample: naive CXCR3- CD8+ T cells from blood. Subset in this sample: CD45RO-CCR7+CD27+CD95- naive CD8+ T cells lacking CXCR3 (TNR3-). Every receptor here comes from a human donor in good health. Some clones in this sample may be carry-over from other donors' samples.

V usage is TRBV20-1 and J usage is TRBJ2-1; TCRdb gives TRBD2 as the D gene, but with no DNA this cannot be confirmed. The CDR3 consists of 16 residues. CDR1 DFQATT and CDR2 SNEGSKA come from the germline V gene (reference sequence). The CDR3 sequence: CSARDQSAGTLPPQFF.

The CDR3 loop is CSVDLTGVGTGELFF. V and J are TRBV29-1 and TRBJ2-2; TCRdb returns TRBD1, unconfirmable since there is no DNA. The CDR3 length is 15 residues. Germline V gene lookup returns CDR1 SQVTM and CDR2 ANQGSEA.

The V gene is TRBV6-1, the J gene TRBJ1-5; TCRdb's D call of TRBD1 is untestable without DNA. The length of the CDR3 is 14 residues. Germline V gives CDR1 MNHNS, CDR2 SASEGT. The CDR3 reads CASSGAGGNQPQHF.

This chain joins TRBV4-1 and TRBJ1-2; TCRdb gives TRBD1 as the D gene, but with no DNA this cannot be confirmed. Germline V CDR1 and CDR2: MGHRA, YSYEKL. The CDR3 is 11 amino acids. The CDR3 reads CASSPWGGYTF.

CDR3 sequence: CAISVRGRYNEQFF. The chain recombines TRBV10-3 with TRBJ2-1; without DNA, the TCRdb call of TRBD1 cannot be checked. This CDR3 is 14 amino acids long. Germline CDR1 ENHRY, CDR2 SYGVKD.

The chain employs TRBV29-1 and TRBJ2-2; the TCRdb D gene call, TRBD1, has no DNA to confirm it. The CDR3 is 14 amino acids. CDR1 is SQVTM, CDR2 ANQGSEA, per germline. CDR3 region: CSVDGDTNTGELFF.

The chain links TRBV5-5 to TRBJ1-1. Germline V gene data show CDR1 as SGHKS and CDR2 as YYEKEE (reference sequence). The CDR3 has 14 amino acids. The CDR3 region is CASSREGASTEAFF. The variable domain in full, with the rest retrieved from reference TRBV5-5 and TRBJ1-1, is DAGVTQSPTHLIKTRGQQVTLRCSPISGHKSVSWYQQVLGQGPQFIFQYYEKEERGRGNFPDRFSARQFPNYSSELNVNALLLGDSALYLCASSREGASTEAFFGQGTRLTVV.

The chain employs TRBV11-2 and TRBJ2-3; no DNA is available, so the TRBD2 call from TCRdb remains unchecked. The CDR3 length is 18 residues. In germline, CDR1 is SGHAT, CDR2 FQNNGV. The CDR3 loop reads CASSLGPAGSTSTDTQYF.

The chain carries TRBV29-1 and TRBJ2-1; TCRdb picks TRBD1, but there is no DNA to check that call. The CDR3 covers 15 residues. Germline V gene lookup returns CDR1 SQVTM and CDR2 ANQGSEA. The CDR3 reads CSVEESGQPYNEQFF.

CDR3 sequence reads: CASILDRGKIDEQYF. The V gene is TRBV28, the J gene TRBJ2-7; no DNA is available, so the TRBD1 call from TCRdb remains unchecked. CDR1 and CDR2 (germline): MDHEN, SYDVKM. The CDR3 is 15 residues long.